This T cell receptor beta chain was found in a study of CD8 T cells in Susac syndrome. Germline V lookup: CDR1 SGHTA, CDR2 FQGNSA. CDR3 size: 13 residues. Trimming removed 5 bases at V and 2 bases at J, with 9 bases between. Reverse transcription of roughly 0.5 to 1 ug RNA was carried out with random hexamers. The authors amplified TCR beta CDR3 across 54 Vbeta and 13 Jbeta using immunoSEQ multiplex PCR. MiXCR, applied by TCRdb to the immunoSEQ multiplex PCR reads, yields one record per CDR3 protein. The sample lists more than 200,000 distinct CDR3 sequences, just under 95% seen once, with around 0.07% in the top ten. The multiple sclerosis control cohort comprised treatment-naive individuals presenting with stable or active relapsing-remitting disease. TEMRA cells were FACS-enriched and CD8+ and CD4+ T cells negatively isolated.

Sequenced: CD4+ T cells from PBMCs. V is TRBV7-2 and J is TRBJ2-5; D may be TRBD2 (6 bases). The TCR comes from a human donor with multiple sclerosis. The CDR3 loop is CASSARGQETQYF. CDR3 DNA: TGTGCCAGCAGCGCACGGGGGCAAGAGACCCAGTACTTC.